This T cell receptor (beta chain) was sequenced for a study of blood T cell repertoires in COVID-19. Study summary: COVID-19 samples from acute and convalescent phases originated in the United States, Italy and Spain. PBMCs, B-cell-depleted T cells, or T cells provided the cDNA or gDNA that made up the material.

In the authors' methods: The assay estimated nucleated cells by amplifying reference gene primers. Some clones are missing from TCRdb's copy, which holds only in-frame ones; the method was immunoSEQ multiplex PCR. For V, J and clone size, that table is used; D and trimming come from the DNA. The sample holds 140,000 to 150,000 clones, 80% seen once. The CDR3 totals 14 residues. V lost 2 bases to trimming and J lost 3 bases, with 11 bases between them. The germline V gene has CDR1 MDHEN and CDR2 SYDVKM. The chain links TRBV28 to TRBJ2-7; possible D gene TRBD1, 6 bases. The sequencing input was peripheral blood. This clonotype originated in a man aged 65-85 years who had recovered from COVID-19. The CDR3 coding sequence is TGTGCCAGCAGTTTACGGACAGATAACTACGAGCAGTACTTC. Amino acid sequence: CASSLRTDNYEQYF. Looking up the rest from reference TRBV28 and TRBJ2-7 gives the full variable domain: DVKVTQSSRYLVKRTGEKVFLECVQDMDHENMFWYRQDPGLGLRLIYFSYDVKMKEKGDIPEGYSVSREKKERFSLILESASTNQTSMYLCASSLRTDNYEQYFGPGTRLTVT.